One and the same sample provided the 27 T cell receptor beta chains below, sequenced in a study of Ad26.COV2.S vaccination and SARS-CoV-2 variants. Clones were sequenced by immunoSEQ multiplex PCR, and TCRdb holds only the in-frame ones, with some missing. The sample consists of roughly 380,000 clones, roughly 84% of them appearing once. Described treatment: around 19 received Ad26.COV2.S at low or high dose, single or two shots; roughly five received placebo; per-sample allocation not given. Sampling was done on day 63 after the first vaccine or placebo injection. Material: peripheral blood, obtained in a trial of Ad26.COV2.S vaccine versus placebo. These TCRs come from a person between 18 and 65 years old who received the Ad26.COV2.S COVID-19 vaccine or a placebo.

This rearrangement joins TRBV6-1 to TRBJ1-5, with unresolved D. From germline, CDR1 is MNHNS and CDR2 SASEGT. The length of the CDR3 is 17 residues. V gave up 0 bases and J gave up 7 bases, with 19 bases separating them. CDR3 bases: TGTGCCAGCAGTGAAGCCCGACCCACGGGGAAGTCGCAGCCCCAGCATTTT. This translates into CASSEARPTGKSQPQHF.

The chain recombines TRBV4-3 with TRBJ2-1, with 11 positions matching TRBD2. Germline lookup yields CDR1 LGHNA and CDR2 YSLEER. The CDR3 has 18 amino acids. Germline trimming cut 4 bases from V and 5 bases from J; bases unmatched to any gene: 13. In DNA, the CDR3 is TGCGCCAGCAGCCCTCTAGCGGGGGGCCCTACGACTGACAATGAGCAGTTCTTC. Translated, it gives CASSPLAGGPTTDNEQFF.

This clone came up a few times. V is TRBV10-3 and J is TRBJ1-1; 7 bases line up with TRBD1. Germline CDR1 and CDR2: ENHRY and SYGVKD. The CDR3 loop spans 14 amino acids. Trimming at V came to 7 bases and at J to 1 base, leaving 6 bases not matched to a gene. The CDR3 loop reads CAITLDRTNTEAFF. The CDR3 DNA sequence: TGTGCCATCACCCTGGACAGGACGAACACTGAAGCTTTCTTT.

This chain uses TRBV11-1 with TRBJ2-3; 9 nucleotides line up with TRBD1. From germline, CDR1 is SGHAT and CDR2 FQDESV (reference sequence). The V segment lost 9 bases and the J segment 0 bases; nucleotides outside the gene matches: 10. The CDR3 covers 16 residues. The DNA for the CDR3 is TGTGCCAGTCTTGACAGGGGGGGGTCCAGCACAGATACGCAGTATTTT. As protein: CASLDRGGSSTDTQYF.

The table lists this clone with a count of one. The chain has TRBV9 and TRBJ1-5; D is unclear. CDR1 is SGDLS, CDR2 YYNGEE, per germline. The CDR3 is 14 amino acids. Trimming stripped 3 bases from V and 3 bases from J, with 10 bases between. The CDR3 DNA reads TGTGCCAGCAGCGCGGCCCAAGTCAATCAGCCCCAGCATTTT. Its protein is CASSAAQVNQPQHF.

This chain joins TRBV6-5 and TRBJ1-1, with D possibly matching TRBD1 (6 bases). Trimming shortened V by 9 bases and J by 0 bases, and 17 bases separated the two germline ends. CDR1 MNHEY and CDR2 SVGAGI come from the germline V gene. The CDR3 sequence is 15 residues long. CDR3 nucleotide sequence: TGTGCCAGGCCAGGGGCCGAGACTATGAACACTGAAGCTTTCTTT. Residues: CARPGAETMNTEAFF.

CDR3 loop: CASSQDEGRTEAFF. The CDR3 nucleotides read TGTGCCAGCAGCCAAGATGAAGGGAGGACTGAAGCTTTCTTT. The rearrangement joins TRBV3-1 (or the pseudogene TRBV3-2) to TRBJ1-1; D is undetermined. Per the germline V gene, CDR1 is LGHDT and CDR2 is YNNKEL (reference sequence). The CDR3 sequence is 14 residues long. Trimming stripped 0 bases from V and 5 bases from J, with 10 bases between.

The rearrangement links TRBV15 to TRBJ1-1, with D uncertain. Germline V gene sequence: CDR1 LNHNV, CDR2 YYDKDF (reference sequence). The CDR3 has 13 residues. Trimming took off 5 bases at V and 1 base at J, with 8 bases between the two ends. The DNA for the CDR3 is TGTGCCACCAGCCGCAGACAGAACACTGAAGCTTTCTTT. It yields the protein CATSRRQNTEAFF.

The chain joins TRBV24-1 to TRBJ2-1, with 8 bases identical to TRBD1. CDR1 is KGHDR, CDR2 SFDVKD, per germline. With 6 bases clipped from V and 4 bases from J, the junction kept 7 bases outside the gene matches. The CDR3 is 15 residues long. CDR3 sequence: CATSQTGGLYNEQFF. CDR3 bases: TGTGCCACCAGTCAAACAGGGGGGTTATACAATGAGCAGTTCTTC.

The CDR3 DNA reads as TGTGCCAGCAGCTCAGGACGGGATTATGGCTACACCTTC. Protein sequence: CASSSGRDYGYTF. The chain is built from TRBV5-6 and TRBJ1-2; D remains unclear. This CDR3 region has 13 residues. The V end was cut by 3 bases, the J end by 5 bases, with 11 bases between. Germline V gene sequence: CDR1 SGHDT, CDR2 YYEEEE. The full variable domain, with the rest looked up from reference TRBV5-6 and TRBJ1-2, is DAGVTQSPTHLIKTRGQQVTLRCSPKSGHDTVSWYQQALGQGPQFIFQYYEEEERQRGNFPDRFSGHQFPNYSSELNVNALLLGDSALYLCASSSGRDYGYTFGSGTRLTVV.

This chain joins TRBV30 and TRBJ2-7; the match to TRBD1 covers 8 bases. The J segment lost 6 bases and the V segment lost 2 bases, leaving 12 bases of the junction unmatched. CDR1 is GTSNPN and CDR2 is SVGIG in the germline V gene (reference sequence). The CDR3 runs to 15 residues. CDR3 residues: CAWSWVPDRGGEQYF. For the CDR3, the DNA is TGTGCCTGGAGTTGGGTTCCCGACAGGGGAGGCGAGCAGTACTTC. The full variable domain, in which reference TRBV30 and TRBJ2-7 provide the parts outside the CDR3, is SQTIHQWPATLVQPVGSPLSLECTVEGTSNPNLYWYRQAAGRGLQLLFYSVGIGQISSEVPQNLSASRPQDRQFILSSKKLLLSDSGFYLCAWSWVPDRGGEQYFGPGTRLTVT.

The chain combines TRBV25-1 with TRBJ1-2; D gene ambiguous. V lost 5 bases and J lost 6, with 19 bases in between. Germline V gene sequence: CDR1 MGHDK, CDR2 SYGVNS. The CDR3 runs to 15 residues. This CDR3 reads CASSHYIGVNDGYTF. The DNA of the CDR3 is TGTGCCAGCAGTCACTATATTGGGGTGAACGATGGCTACACCTTC.

The V and J genes are TRBV12-5 and TRBJ2-4; TRBD1 might be the D (6 bases). The CDR3 runs 13 residues. V lost 6 bases, J lost 11 bases, and 17 bases lay in between. CDR1 is LGHNT and CDR2 is FRNRAP in the germline V gene. In DNA form, the CDR3 reads TGTGCTAGTGGACCGGATCTAAACAGGGTTCAGTACTTC. This gives the protein CASGPDLNRVQYF. The variable domain in full, completed from reference TRBV12-5 and TRBJ2-4, reads DARVTQTPRHKVTEMGQEVTMRCQPILGHNTVFWYRQTMMQGLELLAYFRNRAPLDDSGMPKDRFSAEMPDATLATLKIQPSEPRDSAVYFCASGPDLNRVQYFGAGTRLSVL.

The chain joins TRBV2 to TRBJ2-2; a weak D match, TRBD1 (5 bases). The CDR3 loop spans 14 amino acids. V was pared by 9 bases and J by 3 bases, with 14 bases between. Looked up from germline, CDR1 is SNHLY and CDR2 is FYNNEI. The CDR3: CARGARVDTGELFF. CDR3 bases: TGTGCCAGAGGGGCCAGGGTGGACACCGGGGAGCTGTTTTTT.

The J gene is TRBJ2-3, the V gene TRBV30; no definite D call. Trimming took 8 bases from V and 0 from J, leaving 18 bases between them. The CDR3 extends over 15 amino acids. CDR1 is GTSNPN and CDR2 is SVGIG in the germline V gene (reference sequence). The CDR3 sequence: CAGVSDQTSTDTQYF. CDR3 bases: TGTGCCGGGGTTTCTGACCAGACTAGCACAGATACGCAGTATTTT. Variable domain in full (rest from reference TRBV30 and TRBJ2-3): SQTIHQWPATLVQPVGSPLSLECTVEGTSNPNLYWYRQAAGRGLQLLFYSVGIGQISSEVPQNLSASRPQDRQFILSSKKLLLSDSGFYLCAGVSDQTSTDTQYFGPGTRLTVL.

The V call is TRBV25-1, the J call TRBJ2-1, with 11 bases aligning to TRBD2. This CDR3 is built from 17 residues. Trimming took 5 bases from V and 0 from J; bases not matched to a gene: 6. CDR1 MGHDK and CDR2 SYGVNS come from the germline V gene. The CDR3 region has the DNA TGTGCCAGCAGTACTAGCGGGGGTCTCCCCTCCTACAATGAGCAGTTCTTC. Encoded protein: CASSTSGGLPSYNEQFF.

The chain recombines TRBV10-3 with TRBJ1-6; D gene ambiguous. Germline V gene data show CDR1 as ENHRY and CDR2 as SYGVKD. The CDR3 sequence is 17 residues long. V was clipped by 2 bases and J by 1 base, with 12 bases between them. CDR3 residues: CAISERFGGSYNSPLHF. The CDR3 DNA reads TGTGCCATCAGTGAGAGGTTCGGTGGGTCCTATAATTCACCCCTCCACTTT.

The chain uses TRBV7-3 and TRBJ1-3; D gene uncertain. Trimming took off 5 bases at V and 1 base at J, with 12 bases between the two ends. The CDR3 has 15 amino acids. Germline loops: CDR1 SGHTA, CDR2 FQGTGA. The chain's CDR3 is CASSDGRVSGNTIYF. CDR3 in DNA: TGTGCCAGCAGCGACGGACGGGTATCTGGAAACACCATATATTTT. The variable domain in full, completed from reference TRBV7-3 and TRBJ1-3, reads GAGVSQTPSNKVTEKGKYVELRCDPISGHTALYWYRQSLGQGPEFLIYFQGTGAADDSGLPNDRFFAVRPEGSVSTLKIQRTERGDSAVYLCASSDGRVSGNTIYFGEGSWLTVV.

The V gene is TRBV4-1, the J gene TRBJ1-6, with 7 bases identical to TRBD1. CDR3 length: 16 amino acids. Germline V CDR1 and CDR2: MGHRA, YSYEKL. J was trimmed by 10 bases and V by 3 bases; bases with no gene match: 12. The CDR3 protein is CASSQLSRDSSSPLHF. CDR3 nucleotides: TGCGCCAGCAGCCAGCTGTCCCGGGACAGCAGCTCACCCCTCCACTTT.

Ten or more counts support this clone. V and J are TRBV3-1 (or the pseudogene TRBV3-2) and TRBJ1-2; D possibly corresponds to TRBD1 (5 bases). V lost 1 base, J lost 4 bases, and 10 bases lay in between. CDR1 and CDR2 from the germline V gene are LGHDT and YNNKEL (reference sequence). This CDR3 is 14 amino acids long. This CDR3 is CASSQGGGPYGYTF. In nucleotides, the CDR3 is TGTGCCAGCAGCCAAGGGGGCGGACCCTATGGCTACACCTTC.

The CDR3 sequence is CASRGSNEQFF. In DNA form, the CDR3 reads TGTGCCAGTAGGGGGAGCAATGAGCAGTTCTTC. The chain carries TRBV5-4 and TRBJ2-1; D is possibly TRBD1 (6 bases). The CDR3 loop spans 11 amino acids. Per the germline V gene, CDR1 is SGHNT and CDR2 is YYREEE (reference sequence). Trimming removed 8 bases from V and 6 bases from J, with 9 bases in between.

This clone was counted once. This chain links TRBV7-8 with TRBJ1-2, with 8 bases that match TRBD1. V shed 5 bases, J shed 4 bases, and the junction held 6 bases outside the gene matches. The germline gives CDR1 SGHVS, CDR2 FQNEAQ. The CDR3 totals 14 residues. DNA for the CDR3: TGTGCCAGCAGCGGACAGGGATTTAGCTATGGCTACACCTTC. It specifies CASSGQGFSYGYTF.

The V call is TRBV6-1, the J call TRBJ2-7, with D tentatively TRBD2 (7 bases). From germline, CDR1 is MNHNS and CDR2 SASEGT. Trimming shortened V by 5 bases and J by 3 bases, and 17 bases separated the two germline ends. The CDR3 extends over 15 amino acids. The CDR3 loop reads CASSRGGTRGYEQYF. DNA for the CDR3: TGTGCCAGCAGTAGGGGGGGCACTCGGGGCTACGAGCAGTACTTC.

V and J are TRBV4-1 and TRBJ1-4; 7 bases are a match to TRBD1. Germline assignment: CDR1 MGHRA and CDR2 YSYEKL. V lost 4 bases, J lost 5 bases, and 7 bases stayed unmatched. This CDR3 spans 15 amino acids. DNA of the CDR3: TGCGCCAGCAGCCCAGGGGACAGAGAAAATGAAAAACTGTTTTTT. It is translated as CASSPGDRENEKLFF.

This clone was seen only a few times. For the CDR3, the DNA is TGTGCCAGTCTGACAGGGCCCGAAGCTTTCTTT. The encoded protein is CASLTGPEAFF. The chain is built from TRBV2 and TRBJ1-1; 7 bases map to TRBD1. Unmatched junction bases numbered 6, after V lost 9 bases and J lost 8 bases. In germline, CDR1 is SNHLY, CDR2 FYNNEI. The CDR3 is 11 amino acids.

Only one count was recorded for this clone. The chain combines TRBV4-2 with TRBJ1-5; tentatively, D is TRBD1 (5 bases). This CDR3 is 15 amino acids long. The germline gives CDR1 LGHNA, CDR2 YNFKEQ. The V gene lost 4 bases and the J gene lost 7 bases, with 17 bases spanning the gap. The CDR3 sequence is CASSRTSGSGQPQHF. In nucleotides, the CDR3 is TGTGCCAGCAGCCGAACGTCGGGTTCAGGGCAGCCCCAGCATTTT.

The chain couples TRBV7-2 to TRBJ1-1, with TRBD1 matching 7 bases. This CDR3 is built from 15 residues. Germline V gene sequence: CDR1 SGHTA, CDR2 FQGNSA. The trim removed 5 bases at V and 0 bases at J, leaving 6 bases unmatched. CDR3 in amino acids: CASSTRQGLNTEAFF. For the CDR3, the DNA is TGTGCCAGCAGCACCCGACAGGGTTTGAACACTGAAGCTTTCTTT.